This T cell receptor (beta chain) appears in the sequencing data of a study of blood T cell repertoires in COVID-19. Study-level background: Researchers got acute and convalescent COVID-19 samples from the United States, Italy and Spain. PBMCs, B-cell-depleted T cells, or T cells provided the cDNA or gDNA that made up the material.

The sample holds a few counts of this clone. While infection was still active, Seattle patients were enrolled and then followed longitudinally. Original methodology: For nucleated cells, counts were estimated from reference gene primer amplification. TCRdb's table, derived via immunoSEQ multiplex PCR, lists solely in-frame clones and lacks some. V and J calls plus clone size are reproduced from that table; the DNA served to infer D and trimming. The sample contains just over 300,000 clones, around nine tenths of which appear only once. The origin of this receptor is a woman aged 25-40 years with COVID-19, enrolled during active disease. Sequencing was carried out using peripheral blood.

CDR3 coding DNA: TGTGCCAGCAGTCACAGGGCCGACTCTGGAAACACCATATATTTT. Amino acid sequence: CASSHRADSGNTIYF. The J gene is TRBJ1-3, the V gene TRBV6-5; possible D gene TRBD1, 6 bases. The germline V gene has CDR1 MNHEY and CDR2 SVGAGI. Trimming removed 5 bases from V and 0 bases from J, with 11 bases in between. This CDR3 comprises 15 residues.